This T cell receptor (beta chain) originates from a study of blood T cell repertoires in COVID-19. Study-level background: COVID-19 samples collected from the United States, Italy and Spain covered acute and convalescent phases.

Losses at the gene ends were 6 bases for V and 1 base for J; bases not matched to a gene: 15. The CDR3 spans 19 residues. The germline V gene has CDR1 SQVTM and CDR2 ANQGSEA. Original data processing: Amplification from reference gene primers served as the basis for estimated nucleated cell counts. Sequencing was performed with immunoSEQ multiplex PCR; in TCRdb, only in-frame clones are kept and a portion is missing. V and J calls and clone size are those listed in that table; D and trimming were worked out from the DNA. The sample consists of approximately 300,000 clones, 86% of them appearing once.

The material sequenced was peripheral blood. The source is a woman in her forties or fifties with acute or convalescent COVID-19. J is TRBJ2-5 and V is TRBV29-1; 15 bases are shared with TRBD2. The CDR3 DNA reads as TGCAGCGTACAATTGGTTTGGACTAGCGGGAGGGCCCCCCAAGAGACCCAGTACTTC. Translation: CSVQLVWTSGRAPQETQYF.